The 27 T cell receptor beta chains presented below share a single source sample, sequenced in a study of blood T cell repertoires in COVID-19. Produced via immunoSEQ multiplex PCR; TCRdb's table is partial and in-frame only. The profile shows about 240,000 clones, approximately 90% of them singletons. Source material: PBMCs or T cells enriched from blood (not recorded which). These receptors were obtained from a man aged 40-55 years who had recovered from COVID-19.

This clone ranks as medium-sized. The V gene is TRBV28, the J gene TRBJ2-5; 9 nucleotides match TRBD2. Looked up from germline, CDR1 is MDHEN and CDR2 is SYDVKM. After removal of 6 bases from V and 5 bases from J, the junction contained 19 bases not matched to a gene. CDR3 length: 18 residues. DNA of the CDR3: TGTGCCAGCAGCACCCACCACACGACTAGCGGTTATTCGGAGACCCAGTACTTC. It encodes CASSTHHTTSGYSETQYF. The full variable domain, in which reference TRBV28 and TRBJ2-5 provide the parts outside the CDR3, is DVKVTQSSRYLVKRTGEKVFLECVQDMDHENMFWYRQDPGLGLRLIYFSYDVKMKEKGDIPEGYSVSREKKERFSLILESASTNQTSMYLCASSTHHTTSGYSETQYFGPGTRLLVL.

The genes are TRBV3-1 (or the pseudogene TRBV3-2) and TRBJ1-1; D not certain. The CDR3 has 14 residues. Trimming left V 0 bases short and J 1 base short, with 6 bases between. The germline V gene has CDR1 LGHDT and CDR2 YNNKEL (reference sequence). This CDR3 reads CASSQDRGNTEAFF. For the CDR3, the DNA is TGTGCCAGCAGCCAAGATCGCGGGAACACTGAAGCTTTCTTT.

The V gene is TRBV14, the J gene TRBJ2-7; the match to TRBD1 covers 9 bases. The CDR3 runs to 14 residues. V lost 6 bases to trimming and J lost 3 bases; unmatched junction nucleotides: 6. Per the germline V gene, CDR1 is SGHDN and CDR2 is FVKESK. CDR3 protein: CASRKQGAGYEQYF. CDR3 sequence (DNA): TGTGCCAGCAGAAAACAGGGGGCTGGCTACGAGCAGTACTTC.

V gene TRBV25-1 combines with J gene TRBJ1-1; D unclear. Germline CDR1 and CDR2: MGHDK and SYGVNS. This CDR3 contains 14 residues. V dropped 2 bases and J dropped 4 bases, with 11 bases sitting between them. In DNA, the CDR3 is TGTGCCAGCAGTGAAAATCGCCGAGGCACTGAAGCTTTCTTT. Its protein product is CASSENRRGTEAFF.

This clone was counted once. This chain links TRBV7-2 with TRBJ1-5; D is ambiguous. The CDR3 is made up of 13 amino acids. V lost 3 bases to trimming and J lost 9 bases, with 12 bases between them. Germline V gene data show CDR1 as SGHTA and CDR2 as FQGNSA. The CDR3 nucleotides are TGTGCCAGCAGCTTGGGCACCTCTGGGCCCCAGCATTTT. Encoded protein: CASSLGTSGPQHF.

The chain has TRBV7-8 and TRBJ1-1; 7 bases are a match to TRBD1. V was clipped by 3 bases and J by 0 bases; unmatched bases: 4. The germline V gene encodes CDR1 SGHVS and CDR2 FQNEAQ. CDR3 length: 15 residues. The CDR3, as DNA: TGTGCCAGCAGCTTCTCGGGACAGATGAACACTGAAGCTTTCTTT. Its translation: CASSFSGQMNTEAFF.

The CDR3 nucleotides read TGTGCCAGCAGCTTATTTCCAGCGTGGAGCACCGGGGAGCTGTTTTTT. Its translation is CASSLFPAWSTGELFF. This chain uses TRBV7-2 with TRBJ2-2; D call uncertain. V was pared by 2 bases and J by 4 bases, with 14 bases between. In germline, CDR1 is SGHTA, CDR2 FQGNSA. The CDR3 consists of 16 residues.

V gene TRBV18 combines with J gene TRBJ1-6; 7 bases are shared with TRBD1. V was clipped by 5 bases and J by 0 bases; unmatched bases: 13. Germline V gene lookup returns CDR1 KGHSH and CDR2 LQKENI. The CDR3 runs to 19 residues. Here the CDR3 DNA reads TGTGCCAGCTCAGCTAAGGGACAGCGAAATACCTCCTATAATTCACCCCTCCACTTT. Translating it yields CASSAKGQRNTSYNSPLHF.

The chain combines TRBV19 with TRBJ2-1, with 8 bases fitting TRBD1. The CDR3 runs 16 residues. CDR1 is LNHDA and CDR2 is SQIVND in the germline V gene (reference sequence). The V gene end was trimmed by 0 bases and the J gene end by 4 bases; junction bases not matched to a gene: 5. CDR3 sequence (DNA): TGTGCCAGTAGTATAGAGAGTCGGACAGGGTACAATGAGCAGTTCTTC. This codes for CASSIESRTGYNEQFF.

CDR3 loop: CSVRAARGEKLFF. In DNA, the CDR3 is TGCAGCGTTAGGGCCGCGCGGGGTGAAAAACTGTTTTTT. The chain combines TRBV29-1 with TRBJ1-4; D is unresolved. Germline assignment: CDR1 SQVTM and CDR2 ANQGSEA. The V gene lost 5 bases and the J gene lost 7 bases, with 14 bases spanning the gap. The CDR3 has 13 residues.

The chain employs TRBV28 and TRBJ1-5; a weak D match, TRBD1 (5 bases). The CDR3 has 12 amino acids. Trimming removed 6 bases at V and 5 bases at J, with 8 bases between. The germline CDR1 and CDR2 sequences are MDHEN and SYDVKM. CDR3 protein: CASRGPHQPQHF. CDR3 DNA: TGTGCCAGCAGGGGGCCGCATCAGCCCCAGCATTTT. The complete variable domain, with remaining parts taken from reference TRBV28 and TRBJ1-5, reads DVKVTQSSRYLVKRTGEKVFLECVQDMDHENMFWYRQDPGLGLRLIYFSYDVKMKEKGDIPEGYSVSREKKERFSLILESASTNQTSMYLCASRGPHQPQHFGDGTRLSIL.

The rearrangement joins TRBV7-2 to TRBJ1-2, with 7 bases fitting TRBD1. Germline CDR1 and CDR2: SGHTA and FQGNSA. V lost 2 bases, J lost 3 bases, and 3 bases stayed unmatched. The CDR3 spans 14 residues. This CDR3 reads CASSLNRGDYGYTF. CDR3 coding DNA: TGTGCCAGCAGCTTAAACAGGGGAGACTATGGCTACACCTTC.

The V and J genes are TRBV19 and TRBJ1-1; TRBD1 agrees at 7 bases. The V segment lost 6 bases and the J segment 0 bases; nucleotides outside the gene matches: 10. The CDR3 consists of 16 residues. Looked up from germline, CDR1 is LNHDA and CDR2 is SQIVND (reference sequence). CDR3 bases: TGTGCCAGTAGGAGGGTAGGGGACAGACTGAACACTGAAGCTTTCTTT. Its translation: CASRRVGDRLNTEAFF.

This clone was counted only a few times. This chain connects TRBV9 to TRBJ2-7, with TRBD2 matching over 7 bases. This CDR3 is built from 14 residues. Germline assignment: CDR1 SGDLS and CDR2 YYNGEE. V gave up 5 bases and J gave up 7 bases; unmatched junction bases: 12. This CDR3 is CASRPGAGAGEQYF. In nucleotides, the CDR3 is TGTGCCAGCAGACCTGGGGCGGGAGCGGGGGAGCAGTACTTC.

The rearrangement uses TRBV4-1 and TRBJ2-7, with 8 bases matching TRBD1. This CDR3 spans 17 amino acids. V gave up 0 bases and J gave up 0 bases; unmatched junction bases: 7. The germline V gene encodes CDR1 MGHRA and CDR2 YSYEKL. The DNA of the CDR3 is TGCGCCAGCAGCCAAGATTCAGGGACAGGAGCCTCCTACGAGCAGTACTTC. Encoded protein: CASSQDSGTGASYEQYF.

This chain's CDR3 is CASSQLPGQGYEQYF. CDR3 DNA sequence: TGTGCCAGCAGTCAACTCCCGGGACAGGGGTACGAGCAGTACTTC. This chain links TRBV3-1 (or the pseudogene TRBV3-2) with TRBJ2-7, with TRBD1 matching 10 bases. The CDR3 has 15 residues. Germline CDR1 reads LGHDT; CDR2 reads YNNKEL (reference sequence). J was trimmed by 4 bases and V by 6 bases; bases with no gene match: 9.

The rearrangement joins TRBV7-3 to TRBJ1-1; 7 bases are shared with TRBD1. J was trimmed by 2 bases and V by 0 bases; bases with no gene match: 3. Germline CDR1 is SGHTA and CDR2 is FQGTGA. The CDR3 loop spans 15 amino acids. As DNA, the CDR3 is TGTGCCAGCAGCTTAACCGGACAGGCTAACACTGAAGCTTTCTTT. Residues: CASSLTGQANTEAFF.

The genes are TRBV25-1 and TRBJ2-1, with D possibly being TRBD2 (6 bases). The V gene lost 3 bases and the J gene lost 7 bases, with 10 bases spanning the gap. The germline gives CDR1 MGHDK, CDR2 SYGVNS. CDR3 size: 13 residues. CDR3 DNA: TGTGCCAGCAGTGAGGGCGGGATGAATGAGCAGTTCTTC. It translates to CASSEGGMNEQFF.

The chain employs TRBV19 and TRBJ2-7; the D gene is possibly TRBD2 (5 bases). The CDR3 contains 13 residues. Germline loops: CDR1 LNHDA, CDR2 SQIVND (reference sequence). V was clipped by 4 bases and J by 2 bases, with 9 bases between them. Here the CDR3 reads CASSTGVPYEQYF. Here the CDR3 DNA reads TGTGCCAGTAGTACCGGGGTCCCCTACGAGCAGTACTTC.

The V call is TRBV3-1 (or the pseudogene TRBV3-2), the J call TRBJ1-1, with 8 bases lining up with TRBD1. Germline CDR1 LGHDT, CDR2 YNNKEL (reference sequence). Trimming removed 2 bases from V and 0 bases from J; junction bases left unmatched: 2. CDR3 size: 15 residues. The CDR3 sequence: CASSQPTGVNTEAFF. Here the CDR3 DNA reads TGTGCCAGCAGCCAACCGACAGGGGTGAACACTGAAGCTTTCTTT.

The V gene is TRBV4-1, the J gene TRBJ1-1; the D gene is possibly TRBD1 (5 bases). The CDR3 spans 18 residues. Germline V lookup: CDR1 MGHRA, CDR2 YSYEKL. V dropped 0 bases and J dropped 5 bases, with 22 bases sitting between them. The CDR3 bases are TGCGCCAGCAGCCAAGAAGTGTTCGTAGGGGTGGTACGGACTGAAGCTTTCTTT. Protein: CASSQEVFVGVVRTEAFF.

This chain joins TRBV28 and TRBJ1-5; 8 bases are a match to TRBD1. V was pared by 7 bases and J by 6 bases, with 8 bases of the junction left unmatched. Per the germline V gene, CDR1 is MDHEN and CDR2 is SYDVKM. CDR3 length: 14 amino acids. The CDR3 loop reads CASIITGGVQPQHF. CDR3 bases: TGTGCCAGCATCATAACAGGGGGGGTTCAGCCCCAGCATTTT.

V and J are TRBV20-1 and TRBJ2-5; 9 bases are a match to TRBD2. The germline V gene has CDR1 DFQATT and CDR2 SNEGSKA (reference sequence). Trimming cost V 3 bases and J 7 bases; bases outside gene matches: 9. The CDR3 length is 14 residues. DNA for the CDR3: TGCAGTGCTAGTATAGCTAGCGGGATCGGGACCCAGTACTTC. Translating it yields CSASIASGIGTQYF.

The chain recombines TRBV6-2 or TRBV6-3 with TRBJ1-3, with D uncertain. V dropped 0 bases and J dropped 0 bases, with 9 bases sitting between them. This CDR3 spans 16 amino acids. Germline loops: CDR1 MNHEY, CDR2 SVGEGT. The CDR3 region has the DNA TGTGCCAGCAGTTACTCGACGCGGATCTCTGGAAACACCATATATTTT. Its protein product is CASSYSTRISGNTIYF.

In the case of this clone: At one end, the junction sequence differs from germline, possibly due to a read error. The chain recombines TRBV24-1 with TRBJ2-5, with 12 nucleotides matching TRBD2. Germline V gene lookup returns CDR1 KGHDR and CDR2 SFDVKD. This CDR3 spans 16 amino acids. The CDR3: CATSGELAGGQETQYF. The CDR3 coding sequence is TGTGCCACGAGTGGCGAACTAGCGGGAGGACAAGAGACCCAGTACTTC.

The genes are TRBV12-3 or TRBV12-4 and TRBJ2-5; perhaps TRBD2 as D (6 bases). The CDR3 spans 12 residues. Trimming removed 8 bases from V and 10 bases from J, with 17 bases in between. Here the CDR3 reads CASAGPTTNQYF. DNA for the CDR3: TGTGCCAGCGCGGGACCGACTACAAACCAGTACTTC.

The chain couples TRBV5-5 to TRBJ1-4; D might be TRBD1 (5 bases). The CDR3 has 16 amino acids. Trimming took off 0 bases at V and 7 bases at J, with 16 bases between the two ends. CDR1 is SGHKS and CDR2 is YYEKEE in the germline V gene (reference sequence). CDR3 nucleotides: TGTGCCAGCAGCTTGGTCCAGTTCCAGGGAGGTGAAAAACTGTTTTTT. It yields the protein CASSLVQFQGGEKLFF.